This T cell receptor beta chain was found in a study of beta chain features in type 1 diabetes. Study-wide context: All samples combined gave about 100 million sorted cells for examination. Regarding the study as a whole: Among patients with Type 1 diabetes, TCRB CDR3s were moderately but significantly shorter in every one of the four CD4+ subsets. Amplification by PCR could prefer shorter templates, with the same effect in patients and controls.

In regard to this clone: Its cognate antigen is unknown.

Every isolated RNA sample was fully reverse transcribed, so sequencing captured expressed TCRB transcripts. Sequencing was performed with immunoSEQ multiplex PCR; in TCRdb, only in-frame clones are kept and a portion is missing. The sample yields about 230,000 clones, more than 9% seen once. V lost 0 bases to trimming and J lost 0 bases; unmatched junction nucleotides: 3. CDR3 length: 16 residues. Germline CDR1 reads SGHNT; CDR2 reads YYREEE (reference sequence). This sequence joins TRBV5-4 and TRBJ2-1; 7 bases fit TRBD2. The TCR sequence derives from a woman in her late teens or twenties in good health. The source material was naive CD4+ T cells from blood. This CDR3 is CASSLGRESSYNEQFF. CDR3 nucleotide sequence: TGTGCCAGCAGCTTGGGGCGGGAGAGCTCCTACAATGAGCAGTTCTTC.